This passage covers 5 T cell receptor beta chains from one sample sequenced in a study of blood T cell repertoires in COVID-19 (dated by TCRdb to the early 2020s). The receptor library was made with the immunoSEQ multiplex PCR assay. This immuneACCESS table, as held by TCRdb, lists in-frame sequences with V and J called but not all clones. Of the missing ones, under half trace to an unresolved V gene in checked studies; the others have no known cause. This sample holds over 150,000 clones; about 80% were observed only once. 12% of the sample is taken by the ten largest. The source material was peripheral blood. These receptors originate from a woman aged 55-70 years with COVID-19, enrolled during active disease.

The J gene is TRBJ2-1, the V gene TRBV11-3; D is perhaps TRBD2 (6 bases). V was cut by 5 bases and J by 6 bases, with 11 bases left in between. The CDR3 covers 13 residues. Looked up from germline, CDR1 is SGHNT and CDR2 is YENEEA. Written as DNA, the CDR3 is TGTGCCAGCAGCCCCGGACTACCCAATGAGCAGTTCTTC. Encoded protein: CASSPGLPNEQFF. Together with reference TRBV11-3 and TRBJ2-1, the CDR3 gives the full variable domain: EAGVVQSPRYKIIEKKQPVAFWCNPISGHNTLYWYLQNLGQGPELLIRYENEEAVDDSQLPKDRFSAERLKGVDSTLKIQPAELGDSAVYLCASSPGLPNEQFFGPGTRLTVL.

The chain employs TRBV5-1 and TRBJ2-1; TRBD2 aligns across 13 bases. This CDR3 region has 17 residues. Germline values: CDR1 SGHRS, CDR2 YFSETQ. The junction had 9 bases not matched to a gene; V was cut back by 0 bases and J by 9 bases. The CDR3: CASSLEPRTSGSGEQFF. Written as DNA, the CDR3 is TGCGCCAGCAGCTTGGAACCCCGGACTAGCGGGAGCGGTGAGCAGTTCTTC.

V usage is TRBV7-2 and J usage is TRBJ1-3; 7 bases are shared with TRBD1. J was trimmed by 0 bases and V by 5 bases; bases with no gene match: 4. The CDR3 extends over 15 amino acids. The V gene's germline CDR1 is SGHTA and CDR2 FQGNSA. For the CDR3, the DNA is TGTGCCAGCAGCCGGACAGGAGACTCTGGAAACACCATATATTTT. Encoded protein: CASSRTGDSGNTIYF.

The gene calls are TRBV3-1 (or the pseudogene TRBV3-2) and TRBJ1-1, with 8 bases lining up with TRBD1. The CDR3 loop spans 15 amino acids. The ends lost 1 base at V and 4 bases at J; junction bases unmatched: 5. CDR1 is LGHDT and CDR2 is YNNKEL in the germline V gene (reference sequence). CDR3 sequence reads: CASSQAYRGSTEAFF. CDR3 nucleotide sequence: TGTGCCAGCAGCCAAGCTTACAGGGGGAGCACTGAAGCTTTCTTT.

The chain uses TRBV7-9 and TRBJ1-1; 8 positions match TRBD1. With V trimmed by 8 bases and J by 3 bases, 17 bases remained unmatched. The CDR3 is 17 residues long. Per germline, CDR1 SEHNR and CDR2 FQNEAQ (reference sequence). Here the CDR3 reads CASLGGRTGKSDTEAFF. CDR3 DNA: TGTGCCAGCCTAGGGGGGAGGACAGGGAAGTCGGACACTGAAGCTTTCTTT.